The rows below give T cell receptor beta chains drawn from one sample of a study of cytomegalovirus exposure and HLA in healthy donors. Libraries were prepared by immunoSEQ multiplex PCR; TCRdb keeps only in-frame clonotypes and omits some of them. The table has 150,000 to 200,000 clones, over 60% seen once. Sequencing used PBMCs. The receptors were sampled from a woman aged 50 to 60 in good health and CMV-seronegative. The CDR3 runs from the conserved cysteine through the conserved F or W. The D gene is left open where the match is weak. The size of a clone is reported for some rows only, either as once, few or many, or as a class for expanded clones.

V gene,D gene,clone size,J gene,CDR3 protein,CDR3 DNA
TRBV15,NA,NA,TRBJ2-3,CATSRGDLAFGTDTQYF,TGTGCCACCAGCAGAGGGGACCTAGCGTTTGGCACAGATACGCAGTATTTT
TRBV7-6,NA,NA,TRBJ2-1,CASSLVPQANEQFF,TGTGCCAGCAGCTTAGTCCCCCAGGCCAATGAGCAGTTCTTC
TRBV7-2,NA,NA,TRBJ1-2,CASSWQGADYGYTF,TGTGCCAGCAGCTGGCAAGGGGCGGACTATGGCTACACCTTC
TRBV28,NA,NA,TRBJ2-7,CASSTAGDPTYEQYF,TGTGCCAGCAGCACTGCAGGGGACCCTACCTACGAGCAGTACTTC
TRBV28,NA,NA,TRBJ2-1,CASSFLLNEQFF,TGTGCCAGCAGTTTTCTGTTAAATGAGCAGTTCTTC
TRBV11-2,NA,NA,TRBJ1-2,CASSLGGRTGYTF,TGTGCCAGCAGCTTAGGGGGGAGGACTGGCTACACCTTC
TRBV21-1,NA,NA,TRBJ2-3,CASSKTRAGRTDTQYF,TGTGCCAGCAGCAAAACCAGAGCGGGCCGCACAGATACGCAGTATTTT
TRBV5-8,TRBD1,few,TRBJ1-5,CASSRGGDRGRRNQPQHF,TGTGCCAGCAGCCGTGGAGGGGACAGGGGGCGCCGCAATCAGCCCCAGCATTTT
TRBV27,NA,NA,TRBJ1-4,CASSAGATNEKLFF,TGTGCCAGCAGTGCGGGGGCAACTAATGAAAAACTGTTTTTT
TRBV4-3,TRBD1,NA,TRBJ1-4,CAGSQGGTTNEKLFF,TGCGCCGGCAGCCAGGGGGGGACAACTAATGAAAAACTGTTTTTT
TRBV27,NA,NA,TRBJ1-5,CASSLKHPSNQPQHF,TGTGCCAGCAGTTTGAAGCATCCTAGCAATCAGCCCCAGCATTTT
TRBV4-1,NA,NA,TRBJ2-1,CASSQPRSAYNEQFF,TGCGCCAGCAGCCAACCTAGGTCAGCGTACAATGAGCAGTTCTTC
TRBV2,TRBD1,NA,TRBJ1-2,CASSLRDRVNYGYTF,TGTGCCAGCAGTCTCCGGGACAGGGTTAACTATGGCTACACCTTC
TRBV15,TRBD1,few,TRBJ2-7,CATSDTGDSYEQYF,TGTGCCACTAGTGACACAGGGGATAGCTACGAGCAGTACTTC
TRBV5-1,NA,NA,TRBJ1-2,CASSPRLLEYGYTF,TGCGCCAGCAGCCCCCGGCTCCTGGAGTATGGCTACACCTTC
TRBV18,NA,NA,TRBJ2-1,CASSQSLSHRQNEQFF,TGTGCCAGTTCTCAAAGTCTGTCACACCGCCAGAATGAGCAGTTCTTC
TRBV30,NA,NA,TRBJ1-5,CAWSGTSNQPQHF,TGTGCCTGGAGCGGGACAAGCAATCAGCCCCAGCATTTT
TRBV7-2,NA,NA,TRBJ2-5,CASSPPIQETQYF,TGTGCCAGCAGCCCCCCCATCCAAGAGACCCAGTACTTC
TRBV7-2,NA,NA,TRBJ1-5,CASSPRQGGQPQHF,TGTGCCAGCAGCCCCCGGCAGGGAGGTCAGCCCCAGCATTTT
TRBV28,NA,NA,TRBJ1-5,CASSLVGSRIRNQPQHF,TGTGCCAGCAGCTTAGTTGGGAGTCGGATCCGTAATCAGCCCCAGCATTTT
TRBV5-1,NA,NA,TRBJ1-6,CASSRENDSPLHF,TGCGCCAGCAGCAGGGAGAATGATTCACCCCTCCACTTT
TRBV6-1,NA,few,TRBJ1-3,CASSDSRNTIYF,TGTGCCAGCAGTGATTCTAGAAACACCATATATTTT
TRBV19,NA,NA,TRBJ1-1,CASSTAQGAGNTEAFF,TGTGCCAGTAGTACGGCACAGGGTGCCGGGAACACTGAAGCTTTCTTT
TRBV30,NA,NA,TRBJ2-5,CAWTGWQYQETQYF,TGTGCCTGGACGGGATGGCAGTACCAAGAGACCCAGTACTTC
TRBV5-5,NA,NA,TRBJ2-7,CASTRELRGYEQYF,TGTGCCAGCACCCGAGAGTTAAGGGGTTACGAGCAGTACTTC
TRBV7-6,TRBD1,NA,TRBJ2-7,CASSLGPGGEQYF,TGTGCCAGCAGCCTCGGGCCAGGGGGCGAGCAGTACTTC
TRBV5-5,NA,NA,TRBJ1-4,CASSLNEKLFF,TGTGCCAGCAGCCTTAATGAAAAACTGTTTTTT
TRBV5-1,TRBD1,once,TRBJ2-7,CASTRGETGGGRYEQYF,TGCGCCAGCACCCGGGGCGAAACAGGGGGCGGTAGGTACGAGCAGTACTTC
TRBV6-1,NA,NA,TRBJ1-4,CASRGGGTANEKLFF,TGTGCCAGCAGAGGGGGGGGCACGGCTAATGAAAAACTGTTTTTT
TRBV6-5,TRBD2,NA,TRBJ2-1,CASSSPGTSIYNEQFF,TGTGCCAGCAGTTCCCCCGGGACTAGCATATACAATGAGCAATTCTTC
TRBV7-3,NA,once,TRBJ2-2,CASSVAVNTGELFF,TGTGCCAGCAGCGTAGCTGTGAACACCGGGGAGCTGTTTTTT
TRBV15,TRBD1,NA,TRBJ2-5,CATSREQGETSWETQYF,TGTGCCACCAGCAGAGAACAGGGGGAAACTAGCTGGGAGACCCAGTACTTC
TRBV27,TRBD1,few,TRBJ1-2,CASSHSGTGGNYGYTF,TGTGCCAGCAGCCATTCCGGGACAGGGGGGAACTATGGCTACACCTTC
TRBV25-1,NA,NA,TRBJ2-4,CASSLSGPQYF,TGTGCCAGCAGTCTAAGCGGACCTCAGTACTTC
TRBV6-1,TRBD1,NA,TRBJ1-2,CASTQGVRSNYGYTF,TGTGCCAGCACTCAGGGGGTCAGAAGTAACTATGGCTACACCTTC
TRBV10-2,TRBD1,NA,TRBJ1-5,CASSESGGGQPQHF,TGCGCCAGCAGTGAGTCAGGGGGCGGACAGCCCCAGCATTTT
TRBV5-6,TRBD2,NA,TRBJ2-2,CASSLNFAGGRTGELFF,TGTGCCAGCAGCTTAAATTTTGCGGGGGGGCGCACCGGGGAGCTGTTTTTT
TRBV5-1,NA,NA,TRBJ1-1,CASSFGGFNTEAFF,TGCGCCAGCAGCTTCGGCGGTTTTAACACTGAAGCTTTCTTT
TRBV7-2,TRBD2,once,TRBJ2-3,CASSFSGRKGTDTQYF,TGTGCCAGCAGCTTTAGCGGGAGAAAGGGCACAGATACGCAGTATTTT
TRBV7-6,NA,NA,TRBJ2-2,CASSLRRGDTGELFF,TGTGCCAGCAGCTTAAGGCGAGGCGACACCGGGGAGCTGTTTTTT